Described below is a single T cell receptor beta chain sequence and its context. Sample time point: newly diagnosed GD, antithyroid drugs for less than 3 months. With RNA extracted from PBMCs as input, the TCR library was made. Arm-PCR of CDR3 regions with iRepertoire HTBI primers generated TCR beta libraries. One entry per CDR3 protein results from TCRdb running MiXCR on the multiplex PCR reads. The table records some 560,000 distinct CDR3 sequences, roughly 16% of them present only once. This entry comes from a study of regulatory T cells in long-lasting Graves disease. This sample also belongs to another study, concerning T cells in Graves' hyperthyroidism and ophthalmopathy.

The source of this sequence is a woman aged 40-60 years with Graves disease. This specimen was peripheral blood mononuclear cells (PBMCs), taken at new diagnosis, from a patient treated with antithyroid drugs.

The CDR3 spells CASSPHDQTQYF. The CDR3 DNA reads TGTGCCAGCAGCCCCCATGACCAGACCCAGTACTTC. The chain uses TRBV3-1 and TRBJ2-7; no clear D. The DNA end favors TRBJ2-5, so the J call may be wrong. The germline V gene has CDR1 LGHDT and CDR2 YNNKEL (reference sequence). This CDR3 spans 12 amino acids.